Shown below are 17 T cell receptor beta chains from a single sample sequenced in a study of CD8 T cells in ankylosing spondylitis. Study-level results: Within ankylosing spondylitis blood, a TCR beta motif made up of seven to nine highly homologous variants appeared to be characteristic.

Each CDR3 protein is one row after TCRdb ran MiXCR on the 5' RACE reads. The table lists 250,000 to 350,000 distinct CDR3 sequences, under 8.5% of them singletons, with roughly 15% in the top ten. Antigens of these TCRs are unknown. Specimen: blood, either unsorted or a sorted T cell fraction (not recorded which). These receptors were taken from a male donor with ankylosing spondylitis.

This clonotype was observed a handful of times. The chain uses TRBV11-2 and TRBJ1-1; 9 bases are a match to TRBD1. With V trimmed by 5 bases and J by 8 bases, 12 bases remained unmatched. Germline loops: CDR1 SGHAT, CDR2 FQNNGV. CDR3 length equals 15 residues. The CDR3 sequence: CASSEIWDRVPEAFF. The CDR3 coding sequence is TGTGCCAGCAGCGAGATTTGGGACAGGGTACCCGAAGCTTTCTTT.

This chain connects TRBV28 to TRBJ2-2; no clear D. Germline values: CDR1 MDHEN, CDR2 SYDVKM. The CDR3 covers 16 residues. V was cut by 2 bases and J by 4 bases, with 14 bases left in between. DNA for the CDR3: TGTGCCAGCAGTTTAACACCTTGGATGCCCACCGGGGAGCTGTTTTTT. This codes for CASSLTPWMPTGELFF.

The chain carries TRBV28 and TRBJ1-5, with D unclear. V lost 2 bases and J lost 7, with 12 bases in between. The CDR3 has 14 residues. The V gene's germline CDR1 is MDHEN and CDR2 SYDVKM. CDR3 nucleotide sequence: TGTGCCAGCAGTTTAGGTCAGAAGGAACAGCCCCAGCATTTT. Its translation is CASSLGQKEQPQHF.

The chain employs TRBV28 and TRBJ2-7; D is ambiguous. The CDR3 is 15 amino acids. Germline CDR1 is MDHEN and CDR2 is SYDVKM. Trimming shortened V by 5 bases and J by 2 bases, and 16 bases separated the two germline ends. The CDR3 DNA reads as TGTGCCAGCAGTCCCCCACGGCAGTCCCCCTACGAGCAGTACTTC. It is translated as CASSPPRQSPYEQYF.

The chain links TRBV30 to TRBJ1-1; 7 bases fit TRBD1. This CDR3 has 14 amino acids. V lost 7 bases and J lost 6; bases outside the gene matches: 14. Germline CDR1 is GTSNPN and CDR2 is SVGIG (reference sequence). The CDR3 is CALSEGAWVAEAFF. For the CDR3, the DNA is TGTGCCTTAAGTGAGGGGGCCTGGGTGGCTGAAGCTTTCTTT.

V is TRBV6-1 and J is TRBJ2-6; D is possibly TRBD2 (6 bases). V dropped 3 bases and J dropped 2 bases, with 17 bases sitting between them. The CDR3 totals 18 residues. The V gene's germline CDR1 is MNHNS and CDR2 SASEGT. This CDR3 reads CASSDPTRGLAGANVLTF. For the CDR3, the DNA is TGTGCCAGCAGTGACCCGACTAGGGGTCTGGCTGGGGCCAACGTCCTGACTTTC.

The chain has TRBV2 and TRBJ1-1; D gene uncertain. Germline CDR1 is SNHLY and CDR2 is FYNNEI. The CDR3 sequence is 16 residues long. Deletions cut 10 bases from V and 4 bases from J, with 25 bases between. The CDR3 region is CATYLRRIGGGTEAFF. In nucleotides, the CDR3 is TGTGCCACCTACCTTAGGCGGATCGGCGGTGGCACTGAAGCTTTCTTT. Together with reference TRBV2 and TRBJ1-1, the CDR3 gives the full variable domain: EPEVTQTPSHQVTQMGQEVILRCVPISNHLYFYWYRQILGQKVEFLVSFYNNEISEKSEIFDDQFSVERPDGSNFTLKIRSTKLEDSAMYFCATYLRRIGGGTEAFFGQGTRLTVV.

This clonotype was seen repeatedly, ten times or more. V is TRBV7-3 and J is TRBJ2-1; 7 nucleotides align to TRBD2. The J segment lost 4 bases and the V segment lost 1 base, leaving 4 bases of the junction unmatched. Germline V gene sequence: CDR1 SGHTA, CDR2 FQGTGA. The CDR3 consists of 15 residues. CDR3 nucleotides: TGTGCCAGCAGCTTAAGGTCGGGACTATACAATGAGCAGTTCTTC. Translated, it gives CASSLRSGLYNEQFF.

The V gene is TRBV20-1, the J gene TRBJ2-3, with 9 bases fitting TRBD2. J lost 0 bases, V lost 4 bases, and 5 bases had no gene match. This CDR3 spans 15 amino acids. From germline, CDR1 is DFQATT and CDR2 SNEGSKA (reference sequence). CDR3 loop: CSATSGRSSTDTQYF. For the CDR3, the DNA is TGCAGTGCTACCAGCGGGAGGTCTAGCACAGATACGCAGTATTTT.

This clonotype has just a few counts. V usage is TRBV7-9 and J usage is TRBJ1-2, with D hard to call. The CDR3 spans 16 residues. V was clipped by 1 base and J by 8 bases, with 20 bases between them. CDR1 and CDR2 from the germline V gene are SEHNR and FQNEAQ (reference sequence). The CDR3 sequence is CASSLVSGPTFRGYTF. The CDR3 DNA reads as TGTGCCAGCAGCTTAGTATCAGGACCCACGTTTAGAGGCTACACCTTC.

This clonotype was seen more than once but under ten times. One junction end disagrees with the germline gene, perhaps due to a read error. The V and J genes are TRBV6-5 and TRBJ2-1; no clear D. The length of the CDR3 is 13 residues. Germline loops: CDR1 MNHEY, CDR2 SVGAGI. For the CDR3, the DNA is TGTGCCAGCAGTTACCGTTCGTCGGATGAGAAGTTCTTC. The encoded protein is CASSYRSSDEKFF.

This clonotype was recorded many times. The chain employs TRBV10-3 and TRBJ1-5; D is uncertain. Germline V gene sequence: CDR1 ENHRY, CDR2 SYGVKD. The CDR3 has 13 amino acids. V lost 0 bases, J lost 11 bases, and 11 bases lay in between. In DNA form, the CDR3 reads TGTGCCATCAGTGAGTCGATAGGGAGTGCCCAGCATTTT. It specifies CAISESIGSAQHF.

This clonotype was counted between two and nine times. The V and J genes are TRBV5-5 and TRBJ2-3; D unclear. CDR1 is SGHKS, CDR2 YYEKEE, per germline (reference sequence). The CDR3 contains 15 residues. The V gene lost 4 bases and the J gene lost 2 bases, with 14 bases spanning the gap. CDR3 coding DNA: TGTGCCAGCAGCCCCCTGGGCGAAGACACAGATACGCAGTATTTT. It codes for CASSPLGEDTDTQYF.

This clonotype was detected a few times. The rearrangement joins TRBV7-2 to TRBJ1-1, with D tentatively TRBD1 (5 bases). V was cut by 5 bases and J by 0 bases, with 16 bases left in between. The length of the CDR3 is 16 residues. Germline V gene data show CDR1 as SGHTA and CDR2 as FQGNSA. CDR3 loop: CASSARARTMNTEAFF. The CDR3 DNA follows: TGTGCCAGCAGCGCCCGCGCCCGGACAATGAACACTGAAGCTTTCTTT.

This chain joins TRBV5-1 and TRBJ2-1, with D possibly being TRBD1 or TRBD2 (5 bases each). V lost 2 bases and J 5 bases, leaving 14 bases between the germline ends. The germline gives CDR1 SGHRS, CDR2 YFSETQ. This CDR3 contains 15 residues. CDR3 DNA sequence: TGCGCCAGCAGCTTCGGGACGGGACCGAACAATGAGCAGTTCTTC. This codes for CASSFGTGPNNEQFF.

This clonotype was counted a few times. As DNA, the CDR3 is TGTGCCAGCCGTGGTAGGGGGGAGCTGTTTTTT. Residues: CASRGRGELFF. The chain has TRBV27 and TRBJ2-2; D is unresolved. Trimming took off 8 bases at V and 8 bases at J, with 9 bases between the two ends. The CDR3 runs to 11 residues. CDR1 is MNHEY and CDR2 is SMNVEV in the germline V gene (reference sequence).

This clonotype was seen a handful of times. This rearrangement joins TRBV20-1 to TRBJ2-3, with 7 bases matching TRBD2. The V and J ends lost 4 bases and 7 bases, in that order; junction bases with no gene match: 14. The germline gives CDR1 DFQATT, CDR2 SNEGSKA (reference sequence). The length of the CDR3 is 15 residues. Here the CDR3 reads CSATQRTSELHTQYF. CDR3 in DNA: TGCAGTGCTACCCAAAGGACTAGTGAATTACATACGCAGTATTTT.